The 8 T cell receptor beta chains below all came from one sample that was sequenced in a study of cytomegalovirus exposure and HLA in healthy donors. The PCR was carried out with 60 Vbeta primers and 13 Jbeta primers. Profiling relied on immunoSEQ multiplex PCR, and the TCRdb table lists in-frame clones only, not all of them. The sample contains some 140,000 clones, around three fifths of which appear only once. The specimen was PBMCs. These TCRs come from a woman aged 40-49 years in good health and CMV-seronegative.

V usage is TRBV7-3 and J usage is TRBJ2-7, with 7 bases lining up with TRBD2. CDR1 and CDR2 (germline): SGHTA, FQGTGA. The J segment lost 2 bases and the V segment lost 0 bases, leaving 4 bases of the junction unmatched. The CDR3 totals 15 residues. CDR3 in amino acids: CASSLTAGPTYEQYF. CDR3 nucleotides: TGTGCCAGCAGCTTAACAGCGGGGCCAACCTACGAGCAGTACTTC.

This chain joins TRBV7-2 and TRBJ2-3; TRBD2 matches at 14 bases. The CDR3 has 15 residues. The germline CDR1 and CDR2 sequences are SGHTA and FQGNSA. V shed 6 bases, J shed 7 bases, and the junction held 6 bases outside the gene matches. The CDR3 sequence is CASRSTSGGANTQYF. Here the CDR3 DNA reads TGTGCCAGCAGATCGACTAGCGGGGGGGCGAATACGCAGTATTTT. Combining the CDR3 with reference TRBV7-2 and TRBJ2-3 gives the whole variable domain GAGVSQSPSNKVTEKGKDVELRCDPISGHTALYWYRQSLGQGLEFLIYFQGNSAPDKSGLPSDRFSAERTGGSVSTLTIQRTQQEDSAVYLCASRSTSGGANTQYFGPGTRLTVL.

This clone was seen a handful of times. The gene calls are TRBV7-2 and TRBJ2-3; D not resolved. V shed 4 bases and J shed 4 bases, with 15 bases lying between them. This CDR3 region has 15 residues. Per germline, CDR1 SGHTA and CDR2 FQGNSA. The chain's CDR3 is CASSSRVKLPDTQYF. CDR3 DNA sequence: TGTGCCAGCAGCTCGAGAGTCAAGCTCCCAGATACGCAGTATTTT.

The chain joins TRBV6-5 to TRBJ2-1; 9 bases fit TRBD2. The ends lost 0 bases at V and 5 bases at J; junction bases unmatched: 2. Germline loops: CDR1 MNHEY, CDR2 SVGAGI. The CDR3 is made up of 15 amino acids. The CDR3 region is CASSYSSGGNNEQFF. As DNA, the CDR3 is TGTGCCAGCAGTTACTCTAGCGGGGGAAACAATGAGCAGTTCTTC.

V and J are TRBV5-6 and TRBJ1-3; D may be TRBD1 (6 bases). The CDR3 is 13 amino acids. The germline CDR1 and CDR2 sequences are SGHDT and YYEEEE. Trimming pared 1 base from V and 4 bases from J, leaving 6 bases between. This chain's CDR3 is CASSLTGGNTIYF. The CDR3 region has the DNA TGTGCCAGCAGCTTGACAGGGGGAAACACCATATATTTT.

This chain links TRBV9 with TRBJ2-2, with 8 bases lining up with TRBD1. With 3 bases clipped from V and 5 bases from J, the junction kept 9 bases outside the gene matches. The germline CDR1 and CDR2 sequences are SGDLS and YYNGEE. This CDR3 comprises 16 residues. CDR3 in amino acids: CASSAQGQAPTGELFF. CDR3 DNA sequence: TGTGCCAGCAGCGCCCAGGGACAGGCTCCAACCGGGGAGCTGTTTTTT. The full variable domain, rest sourced from reference TRBV9 and TRBJ2-2, is DSGVTQTPKHLITATGQRVTLRCSPRSGDLSVYWYQQSLDQGLQFLIQYYNGEERAKGNILERFSAQQFPDLHSELNLSSLELGDSALYFCASSAQGQAPTGELFFGEGSRLTVL.

The CDR3 nucleotides read TGCGCCAGCAGCCCCAAGACAGGATTTGATTCACCCCTCCACTTT. Translated, it gives CASSPKTGFDSPLHF. The chain employs TRBV5-1 and TRBJ1-6; weak D call: TRBD1 (6 bases). Trimming shortened V by 4 bases and J by 8 bases, and 16 bases separated the two germline ends. The length of the CDR3 is 15 residues. Germline V gene lookup returns CDR1 SGHRS and CDR2 YFSETQ.

This chain connects TRBV14 to TRBJ1-3; tentative D call: TRBD1 (6 bases). From germline, CDR1 is SGHDN and CDR2 FVKESK. The CDR3 contains 16 residues. V dropped 4 bases and J dropped 2 bases, with 15 bases sitting between them. CDR3 sequence reads: CASSPRTAATGNTIYF. The CDR3 coding sequence is TGTGCCAGCAGCCCCCGGACAGCCGCGACTGGAAACACCATATATTTT.